This T cell receptor (beta chain) was profiled in a study of cytomegalovirus exposure and HLA in healthy donors. Study summary: A preliminary data release comprised 80 million or so unique TCRs obtained from HLA-typed donors. Study results and caveats: Some highly shared sequence variants likely arose as a pipeline artifact.

V lost 5 bases and J lost 4, with 11 bases in between. The CDR3 is 13 amino acids. CDR1 and CDR2 from the germline V gene are SGHAT and FQDESV (reference sequence). Regarding this clone: The antigen remains undetermined.

PCR primers comprised 60 Vbeta and 13 Jbeta primers. Assay: immunoSEQ multiplex PCR; the TCRdb copy retains only in-frame clones and omits some. The sample shows roughly 110,000 clones, around 80% of them seen only once. This chain uses TRBV11-1 with TRBJ2-5; D not certain. What was sequenced was PBMCs. This receptor was taken from a woman aged 18-29 years in good health and CMV-seropositive. In nucleotides, the CDR3 is TGTGCCAGCAGCCTCCCAACGGGAGAGACCCAGTACTTC. Its translation is CASSLPTGETQYF. Drawing the rest from reference TRBV11-1 and TRBJ2-5, the complete variable domain is EAEVAQSPRYKITEKSQAVAFWCDPISGHATLYWYRQILGQGPELLVQFQDESVVDDSQLPKDRFSAERLKGVDSTLKIQPAELGDSAMYLCASSLPTGETQYFGPGTRLLVL.